This T cell receptor beta chain is drawn from a study of T cell repertoires in cytomegalovirus infection. Study-level background: Public TCR beta signatures provided an indication of both CMV infection and a matching HLA type.

Findings and limits, study-wide: The ex vivo response was dominated by HLA-C-restricted CMV-specific TCR beta clonotypes.

This clonotype was detected ten times or more. Its antigen is still unknown. The CDR3 loop spans 15 amino acids. Unmatched junction bases numbered 2, after V lost 1 base and J lost 5 bases. Germline CDR1 and CDR2: SGHTA and FQGTGA. TCRdb re-analysed the reads in MiXCR, keeping a single row per CDR3 protein. Of about 260,000 distinct CDR3 sequences in the sample, roughly an eighth were seen once. J is TRBJ2-2 and V is TRBV7-3, with 9 bases fitting TRBD2. The receptor's source is a human donor in good health (CMV status not recorded). Some clones in this sample may be carry-over from other donors' samples. Specimen: PBMCs. The CDR3 DNA sequence: TGTGCCAGCAGCTTAAAAGCGGGGGGAACCGGGGAGCTGTTTTTT. Translated: CASSLKAGGTGELFF.